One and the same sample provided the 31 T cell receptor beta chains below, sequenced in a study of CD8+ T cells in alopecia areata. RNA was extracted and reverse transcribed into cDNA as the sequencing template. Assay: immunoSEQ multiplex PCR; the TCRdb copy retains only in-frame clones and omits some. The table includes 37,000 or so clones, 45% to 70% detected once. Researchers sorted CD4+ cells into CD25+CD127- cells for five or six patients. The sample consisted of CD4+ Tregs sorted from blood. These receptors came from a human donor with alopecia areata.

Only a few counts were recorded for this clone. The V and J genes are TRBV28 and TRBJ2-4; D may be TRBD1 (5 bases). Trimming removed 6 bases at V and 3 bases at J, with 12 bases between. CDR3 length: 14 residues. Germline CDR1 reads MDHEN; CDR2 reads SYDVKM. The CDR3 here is CASSPFQGKNIQYF. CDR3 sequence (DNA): TGTGCCAGCAGCCCGTTCCAGGGCAAAAACATTCAGTACTTC.

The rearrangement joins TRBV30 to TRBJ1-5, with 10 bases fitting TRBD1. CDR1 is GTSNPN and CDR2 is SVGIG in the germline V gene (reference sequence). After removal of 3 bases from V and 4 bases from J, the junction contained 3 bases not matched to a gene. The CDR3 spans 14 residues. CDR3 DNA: TGTGCCTGGAGGGGACAGGGGTGGAATCAGCCCCAGCATTTT. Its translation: CAWRGQGWNQPQHF.

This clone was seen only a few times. The CDR3 DNA reads TGTGCCAGCAGTGTTACACCGAACACTGAAGCTTTCTTT. This codes for CASSVTPNTEAFF. The chain recombines TRBV2 with TRBJ1-1; no clear D gene. Germline V gives CDR1 SNHLY, CDR2 FYNNEI. This CDR3 has 13 amino acids. With 4 bases removed from V and 1 base from J, the gap between germline ends came to 7 bases.

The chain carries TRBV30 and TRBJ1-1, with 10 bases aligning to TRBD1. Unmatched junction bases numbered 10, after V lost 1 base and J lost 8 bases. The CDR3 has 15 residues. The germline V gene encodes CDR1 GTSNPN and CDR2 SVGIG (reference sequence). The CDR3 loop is CAWSGLGQGPLEAFF. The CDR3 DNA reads TGTGCCTGGAGTGGATTGGGACAGGGGCCGCTCGAAGCTTTCTTT.

The CDR3 loop is CASSSEGVLLLNEQYF. In DNA, the CDR3 is TGTGCCAGCAGCTCTGAGGGGGTGCTCCTTTTAAACGAGCAGTACTTC. The chain combines TRBV7-8 with TRBJ2-7; maybe TRBD1 (6 bases). The CDR3 spans 16 residues. Germline V gene data show CDR1 as SGHVS and CDR2 as FQNEAQ. V lost 4 bases, J lost 5 bases, and 21 bases lay in between.

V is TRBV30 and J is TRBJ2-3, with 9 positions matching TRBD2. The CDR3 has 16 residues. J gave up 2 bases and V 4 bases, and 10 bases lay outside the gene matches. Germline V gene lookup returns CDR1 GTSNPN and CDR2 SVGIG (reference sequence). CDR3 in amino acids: CAWMALLAGTTDTQYF. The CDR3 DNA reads TGTGCCTGGATGGCTCTTCTAGCGGGGACCACAGATACGCAGTATTTT.

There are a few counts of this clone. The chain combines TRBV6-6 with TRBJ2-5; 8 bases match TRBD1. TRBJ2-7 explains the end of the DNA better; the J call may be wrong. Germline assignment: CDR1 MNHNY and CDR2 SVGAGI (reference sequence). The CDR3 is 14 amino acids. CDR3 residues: CASGTGSSPIEQYF. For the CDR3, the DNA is TGTGCCAGCGGGACAGGTAGTAGTCCAATCGAGCAGTACTTC.

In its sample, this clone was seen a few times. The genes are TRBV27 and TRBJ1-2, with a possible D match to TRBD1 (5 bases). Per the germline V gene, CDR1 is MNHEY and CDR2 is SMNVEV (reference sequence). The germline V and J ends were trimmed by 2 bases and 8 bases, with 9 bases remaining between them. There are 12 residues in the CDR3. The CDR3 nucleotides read TGTGCCAGCAGTTTACAGGGTGTGGGCTACACCTTC. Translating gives CASSLQGVGYTF.

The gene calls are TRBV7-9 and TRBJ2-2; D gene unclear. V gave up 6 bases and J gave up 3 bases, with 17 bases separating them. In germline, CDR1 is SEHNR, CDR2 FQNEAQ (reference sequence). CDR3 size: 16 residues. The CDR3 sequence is CASRPFGRLYTGELFF. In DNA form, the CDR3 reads TGTGCCAGCAGGCCTTTTGGACGACTTTACACCGGGGAGCTGTTTTTT. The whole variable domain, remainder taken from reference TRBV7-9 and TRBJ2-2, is DTGVSQNPRHKITKRGQNVTFRCDPISEHNRLYWYRQTLGQGPEFLTYFQNEAQLEKSRLLSDRFSAERPKGSFSTLEIQRTEQGDSAMYLCASRPFGRLYTGELFFGEGSRLTVL.

The CDR3 loop is CSVDGGGSEQYF. The CDR3 DNA reads TGCAGCGTTGATGGAGGGGGCAGCGAGCAGTACTTC. The V call is TRBV29-1, the J call TRBJ2-7; the D gene is possibly TRBD1 (7 bases). This CDR3 is 12 amino acids long. V was pared by 3 bases and J by 6 bases, with 12 bases between. The germline CDR1 and CDR2 sequences are SQVTM and ANQGSEA.

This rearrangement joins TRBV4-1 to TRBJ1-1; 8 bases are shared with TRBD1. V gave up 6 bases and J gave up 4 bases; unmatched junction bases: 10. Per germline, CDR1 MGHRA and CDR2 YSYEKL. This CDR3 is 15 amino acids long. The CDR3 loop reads CASSQRTGITTEAFF. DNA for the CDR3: TGCGCCAGCAGTCAAAGGACAGGGATTACCACTGAAGCTTTCTTT.

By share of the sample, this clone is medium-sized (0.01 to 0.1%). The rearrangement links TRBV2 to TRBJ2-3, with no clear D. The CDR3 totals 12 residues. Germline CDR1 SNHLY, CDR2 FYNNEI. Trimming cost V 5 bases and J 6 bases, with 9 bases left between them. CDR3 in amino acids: CASSYHEDTQYF. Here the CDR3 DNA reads TGTGCCAGCAGTTACCATGAGGATACGCAGTATTTT.

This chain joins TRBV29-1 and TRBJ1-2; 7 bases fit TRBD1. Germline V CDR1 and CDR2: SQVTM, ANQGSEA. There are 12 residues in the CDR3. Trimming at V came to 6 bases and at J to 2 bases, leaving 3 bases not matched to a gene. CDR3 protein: CSVLQGNYGYTF. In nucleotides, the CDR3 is TGCAGCGTCCTACAGGGGAACTATGGCTACACCTTC.

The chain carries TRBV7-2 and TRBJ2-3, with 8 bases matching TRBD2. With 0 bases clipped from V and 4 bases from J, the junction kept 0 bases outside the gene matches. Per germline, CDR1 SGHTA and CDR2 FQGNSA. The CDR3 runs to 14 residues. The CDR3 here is CASSLAGGADTQYF. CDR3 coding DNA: TGTGCCAGCAGCTTAGCCGGGGGGGCAGATACGCAGTATTTT.

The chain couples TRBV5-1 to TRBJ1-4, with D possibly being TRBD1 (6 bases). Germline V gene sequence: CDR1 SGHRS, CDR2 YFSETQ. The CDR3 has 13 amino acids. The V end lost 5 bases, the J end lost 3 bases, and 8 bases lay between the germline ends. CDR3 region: CASRRTANEKLFF. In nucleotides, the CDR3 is TGCGCCAGCAGAAGGACAGCTAATGAAAAACTGTTTTTT.

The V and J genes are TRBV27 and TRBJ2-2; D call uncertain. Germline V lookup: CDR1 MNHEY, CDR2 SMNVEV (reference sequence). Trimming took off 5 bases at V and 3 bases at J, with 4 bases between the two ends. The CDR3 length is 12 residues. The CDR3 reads CASSRDTGELFF. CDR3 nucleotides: TGTGCCAGCAGTCGGGACACCGGGGAGCTGTTTTTT.

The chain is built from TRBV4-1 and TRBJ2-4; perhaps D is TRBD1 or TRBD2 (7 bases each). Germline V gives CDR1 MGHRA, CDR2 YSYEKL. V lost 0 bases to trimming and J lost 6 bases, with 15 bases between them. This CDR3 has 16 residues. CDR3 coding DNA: TGCGCCAGCAGCCAAGATCAGCGGGGACAGACAAACATTCAGTACTTC. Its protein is CASSQDQRGQTNIQYF.

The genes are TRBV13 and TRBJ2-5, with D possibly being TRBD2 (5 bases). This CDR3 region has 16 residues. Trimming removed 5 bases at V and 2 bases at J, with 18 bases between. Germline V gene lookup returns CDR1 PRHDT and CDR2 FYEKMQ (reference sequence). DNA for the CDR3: TGTGCCAGCAGCCAGGCTAGCTCCGAGGGACAAGAGACCCAGTACTTC. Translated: CASSQASSEGQETQYF.

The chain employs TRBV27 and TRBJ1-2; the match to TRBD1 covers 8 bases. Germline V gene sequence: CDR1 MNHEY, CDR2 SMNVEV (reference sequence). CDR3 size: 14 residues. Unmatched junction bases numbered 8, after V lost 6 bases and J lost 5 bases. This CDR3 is CASRDRVAPYGYTF. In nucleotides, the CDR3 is TGTGCCAGCAGGGACAGGGTTGCCCCATATGGCTACACCTTC.

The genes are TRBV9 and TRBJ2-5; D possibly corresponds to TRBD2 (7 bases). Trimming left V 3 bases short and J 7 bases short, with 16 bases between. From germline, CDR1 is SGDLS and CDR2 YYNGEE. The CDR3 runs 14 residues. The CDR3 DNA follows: TGTGCCAGCAGCGAACGGGGGGACAAGACGACCCAGTACTTC. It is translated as CASSERGDKTTQYF.

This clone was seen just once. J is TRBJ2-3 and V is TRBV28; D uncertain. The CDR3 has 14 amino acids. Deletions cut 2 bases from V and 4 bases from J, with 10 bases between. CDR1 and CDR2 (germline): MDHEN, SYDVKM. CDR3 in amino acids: CASSLRATSDTQYF. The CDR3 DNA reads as TGTGCCAGCAGTTTACGGGCGACTTCAGATACGCAGTATTTT.

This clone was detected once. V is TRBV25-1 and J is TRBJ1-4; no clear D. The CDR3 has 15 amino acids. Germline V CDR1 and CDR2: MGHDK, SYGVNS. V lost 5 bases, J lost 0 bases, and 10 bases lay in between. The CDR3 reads CASSRPRATNEKLFF. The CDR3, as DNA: TGTGCCAGCAGTCGTCCGCGAGCAACTAATGAAAAACTGTTTTTT.

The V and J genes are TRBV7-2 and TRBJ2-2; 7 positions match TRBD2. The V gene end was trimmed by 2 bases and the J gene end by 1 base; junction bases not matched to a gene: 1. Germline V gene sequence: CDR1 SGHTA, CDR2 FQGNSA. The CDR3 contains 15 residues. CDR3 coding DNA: TGTGCCAGCAGCTTAACGGGAGGGAACACCGGGGAGCTGTTTTTT. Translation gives CASSLTGGNTGELFF.

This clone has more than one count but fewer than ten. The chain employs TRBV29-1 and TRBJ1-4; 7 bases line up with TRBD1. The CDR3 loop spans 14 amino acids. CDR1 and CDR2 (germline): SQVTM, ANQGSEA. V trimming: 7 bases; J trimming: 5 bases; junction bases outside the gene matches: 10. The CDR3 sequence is CSGFTGAMNEKLFF. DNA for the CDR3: TGCAGCGGGTTCACAGGGGCGATGAATGAAAAACTGTTTTTT.

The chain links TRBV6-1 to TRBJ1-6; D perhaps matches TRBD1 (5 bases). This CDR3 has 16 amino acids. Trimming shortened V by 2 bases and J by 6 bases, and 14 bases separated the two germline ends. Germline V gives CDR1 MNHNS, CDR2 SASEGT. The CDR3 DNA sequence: TGTGCCAGCAGTGAAATCCGGGGTAGGGGTAATTCACCCCTCCACTTT. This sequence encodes CASSEIRGRGNSPLHF.

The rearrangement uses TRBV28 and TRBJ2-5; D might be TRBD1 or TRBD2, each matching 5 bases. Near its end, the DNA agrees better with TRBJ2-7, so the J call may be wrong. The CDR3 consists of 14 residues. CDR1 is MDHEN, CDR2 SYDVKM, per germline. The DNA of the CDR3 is TGTGCCAGCACCCGGGGCAGGAACTCCTACGAGCAGTACTTC. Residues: CASTRGRNSYEQYF.

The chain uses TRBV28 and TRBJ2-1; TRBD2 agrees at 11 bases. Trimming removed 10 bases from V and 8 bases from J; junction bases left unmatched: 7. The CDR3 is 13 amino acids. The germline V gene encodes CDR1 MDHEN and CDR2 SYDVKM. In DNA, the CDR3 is TGTGCCACCGAAACTAGCGGGAGAGATGAGCAGTTCTTC. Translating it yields CATETSGRDEQFF.

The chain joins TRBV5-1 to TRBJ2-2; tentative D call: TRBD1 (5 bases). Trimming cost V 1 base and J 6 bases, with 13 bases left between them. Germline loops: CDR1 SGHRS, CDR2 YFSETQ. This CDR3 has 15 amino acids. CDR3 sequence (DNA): TGCGCCAGCAGCTTGACGACCCAGGGTTCCGGGGAGCTGTTTTTT. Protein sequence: CASSLTTQGSGELFF.

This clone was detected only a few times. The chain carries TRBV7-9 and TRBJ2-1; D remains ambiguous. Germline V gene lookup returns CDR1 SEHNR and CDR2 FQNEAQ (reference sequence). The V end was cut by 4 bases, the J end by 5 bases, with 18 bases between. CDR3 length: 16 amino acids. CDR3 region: CASSSHGSRSNNEQFF. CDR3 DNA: TGTGCCAGCAGCTCTCACGGCAGCCGAAGTAACAATGAGCAGTTCTTC. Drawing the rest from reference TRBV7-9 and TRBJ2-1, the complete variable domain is DTGVSQNPRHKITKRGQNVTFRCDPISEHNRLYWYRQTLGQGPEFLTYFQNEAQLEKSRLLSDRFSAERPKGSFSTLEIQRTEQGDSAMYLCASSSHGSRSNNEQFFGPGTRLTVL.

CDR3 amino acids: CAISEHRGAPEQYF. As DNA, the CDR3 is TGTGCCATCAGTGAGCACAGGGGAGCACCCGAGCAGTACTTC. The rearrangement links TRBV10-3 to TRBJ2-7; TRBD1 matches at 7 bases. Germline V gene lookup returns CDR1 ENHRY and CDR2 SYGVKD. This CDR3 is 14 amino acids long. V trimming: 2 bases; J trimming: 6 bases; junction bases outside the gene matches: 7.

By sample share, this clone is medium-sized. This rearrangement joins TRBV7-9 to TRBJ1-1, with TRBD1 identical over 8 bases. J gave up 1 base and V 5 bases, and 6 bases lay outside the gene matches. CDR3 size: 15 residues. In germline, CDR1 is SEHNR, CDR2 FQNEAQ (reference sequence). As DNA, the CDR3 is TGTGCCAGCAGCGTAATACAGGGGGGGAACACTGAAGCTTTCTTT. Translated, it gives CASSVIQGGNTEAFF.